The rows below give T cell receptor beta chains drawn from one sample of a study of T-cell memory formation after mild COVID-19. One entry per CDR3 protein results from TCRdb running MiXCR on the 5' RACE reads. This sample has 580,000 or so distinct CDR3 sequences; 17% occur once, and the top ten carry roughly 7.8%. Material for sequencing was PBMCs or a T cell subset sorted from them (not recorded which). These receptors were taken from an adult woman who had mild COVID-19 (a few samples of this study predate the infection). Cell type and time point are not known. CDR3s include the opening cysteine and the closing phenylalanine or tryptophan. D genes are given only for firm matches. The size field is filled for only some rows; it gives once, few, many or a size class.

j_call	clone_size	d_call	v_call	cdr3_aa
TRBJ2-2	few	NA	TRBV11-2	CASSLRVANTGELFF
TRBJ1-1	few	NA	TRBV25-1	CASSDGGRVYMNTEAFF
TRBJ1-1	NA	NA	TRBV7-9	CASSLSSTVTEAFF
TRBJ2-6	NA	NA	TRBV19	CASSRTSSGANVLTF
TRBJ2-7	NA	TRBD1	TRBV9	CASSAGGTGGHEQYF
TRBJ2-7	NA	NA	TRBV24-1	CATSDPVQGREQYF
TRBJ1-2	few	TRBD1	TRBV4-1	CASSQATGTGVYGYTF
TRBJ1-1	NA	NA	TRBV9	CASSAIDGQLEAFF
TRBJ2-7	few	NA	TRBV18	CASSPSYAYEQYF
TRBJ2-3	few	TRBD2	TRBV5-1	CASSHRPTGLADRGDTQYF
TRBJ2-1	many	NA	TRBV12-3/TRBV12-4	CASSLSSRWNEQFF
TRBJ2-7	NA	TRBD2	TRBV7-2	CASSLFGPLAGHYEQYF
TRBJ2-5	NA	NA	TRBV9	CASSPQGGSGETQYF
TRBJ2-7	NA	TRBD2	TRBV2	CSSSPRTSGTYEQYF
TRBJ2-7	NA	NA	TRBV20-1	CSAPVAYEQYF
TRBJ1-1	NA	NA	TRBV3-1	CASSPPRGIGTEAFF
TRBJ1-2	NA	NA	TRBV11-1	CASSGTYNYGYTF
TRBJ2-1	NA	NA	TRBV19	CASSILALEYNEQFF
TRBJ2-7	few	NA	TRBV6-2/TRBV6-3	CATTGAYEQYF
TRBJ2-7	NA	NA	TRBV5-6	CASSLNHEQYF
TRBJ2-2	few	NA	TRBV18	CASSPRLNTGELFF
TRBJ1-5	few	TRBD1	TRBV20-1	CSARDPNRGWQPQHF
TRBJ2-7	NA	NA	TRBV30	CAWTLPGEQYF
TRBJ2-7	NA	TRBD2	TRBV3-1	CASSPSSGIPYEQYF
TRBJ2-5	NA	NA	TRBV9	CASSAGALGGETQYF